Following are 22 T cell receptor beta chains from one sample sequenced in a study of T cells expressing NK-cell markers. TCRdb reworked the 5' RACE reads into one entry per CDR3 protein, no DNA. There are some 280,000 distinct CDR3 sequences in the sample, with roughly 0.4% held by the top ten. Sequenced sample: blood T cells: a sorted CD56 or NKG2C T cell subset, CD4+ or CD8+ T cells, or bulk PBMC T cells (not recorded which). Receptors were obtained from a man younger than 35 in good health.

The V call is TRBV12-3 or TRBV12-4, the J call TRBJ2-6. This CDR3 region has 13 residues. The CDR3 loop is CASSLGEANVLTF.

The rearrangement joins TRBV7-9 to TRBJ1-1; the TRBD1 assignment by TCRdb is unverifiable without DNA. Per germline, CDR1 SEHNR and CDR2 FQNEAQ (reference sequence). The CDR3 has 15 amino acids. CDR3 residues: CASSLGGTGNTEAFF.

CDR3: CSAPGLDRGTADTQYF. The gene calls are TRBV20-1 and TRBJ2-3; TCRdb's D call, TRBD1, is unchecked because there is no DNA. The CDR3 extends over 16 amino acids. CDR1 is DFQATT and CDR2 is SNEGSKA in the germline V gene (reference sequence).

This chain joins TRBV7-9 and TRBJ2-1; checking the TCRdb D call of TRBD1 is not possible without DNA. The germline V gene has CDR1 SEHNR and CDR2 FQNEAQ (reference sequence). CDR3 size: 15 residues. CDR3: CASSFVDGQSAEQFF.

The chain combines TRBV29-1 with TRBJ2-1; without DNA, the TCRdb call of TRBD1 cannot be checked. CDR1 is SQVTM and CDR2 is ANQGSEA in the germline V gene. The CDR3 is 13 residues long. This chain's CDR3 is CPGGADGYNEQFF.

The chain has TRBV5-1 and TRBJ2-4; there is no DNA to check the TCRdb D call of TRBD2. The CDR3 is made up of 14 amino acids. CDR1 and CDR2 from the germline V gene are SGHRS and YFSETQ. The CDR3 protein is CASSETSLRNIQYF.

V and J are TRBV11-3 and TRBJ2-1; the TCRdb call, TRBD2, lacks DNA for checking. Germline V gene lookup returns CDR1 SGHNT and CDR2 YENEEA. The CDR3 covers 16 residues. This CDR3 is CASSKELAGGFGEQFF.

The chain joins TRBV5-1 to TRBJ2-1; the D call of TRBD1 rests on TCRdb alone, since no DNA is present to check it. In germline, CDR1 is SGHRS, CDR2 YFSETQ. This CDR3 region has 15 residues. CDR3: CASSFRTGTYNEQFF.

The chain has TRBV28 and TRBJ2-1; checking the TCRdb D call of TRBD2 is not possible without DNA. CDR1 and CDR2 (germline): MDHEN, SYDVKM. This CDR3 comprises 15 residues. This CDR3 is CASKKGTSLYNEQFF.

The chain couples TRBV6-1 to TRBJ2-2; TCRdb calls TRBD2, which cannot be checked without DNA. The germline V gene has CDR1 MNHNS and CDR2 SASEGT. This CDR3 region has 16 residues. The CDR3 loop reads CASSDPPGIGTGELFF.

This sequence joins TRBV28 and TRBJ1-4; TCRdb names TRBD1, which stays unverified in the absence of DNA. The CDR3 spans 15 residues. CDR1 is MDHEN and CDR2 is SYDVKM in the germline V gene. The CDR3 spells CASSHRTVSGEKLFF. Full variable domain (missing parts from reference TRBV28 and TRBJ1-4): DVKVTQSSRYLVKRTGEKVFLECVQDMDHENMFWYRQDPGLGLRLIYFSYDVKMKEKGDIPEGYSVSREKKERFSLILESASTNQTSMYLCASSHRTVSGEKLFFGSGTQLSVL.

The rearrangement links TRBV7-9 to TRBJ1-2. The CDR3 is 12 residues long. Germline values: CDR1 SEHNR, CDR2 FQNEAQ (reference sequence). The CDR3: CASSSTVYGYTF.

J is TRBJ2-2 and V is TRBV9; TCRdb reports TRBD2, a call that lacks DNA to check it against. Germline CDR1 and CDR2: SGDLS and YYNGEE. This CDR3 contains 15 residues. CDR3 in amino acids: CASSVGQGGTGELFF. Full variable domain (rest looked up from reference TRBV9 and TRBJ2-2): DSGVTQTPKHLITATGQRVTLRCSPRSGDLSVYWYQQSLDQGLQFLIQYYNGEERAKGNILERFSAQQFPDLHSELNLSSLELGDSALYFCASSVGQGGTGELFFGEGSRLTVL.

The chain couples TRBV4-2 to TRBJ2-3; TCRdb proposes TRBD2, but this gene call is untestable without DNA. Germline V gene lookup returns CDR1 LGHNA and CDR2 YNFKEQ. CDR3 length equals 17 residues. CDR3: CASSQDPAGASTDTQYF.

The CDR3 loop is CSASTKVAYEQYF. The chain employs TRBV20-1 and TRBJ2-7. The CDR3 consists of 13 residues. Germline values: CDR1 DFQATT, CDR2 SNEGSKA (reference sequence).

The chain couples TRBV6-1 to TRBJ2-6. Germline-derived CDR1 and CDR2 are MNHNS and SASEGT. The CDR3 totals 13 residues. CDR3 amino acids: CAAGSSGANVLTF.

V and J are TRBV18 and TRBJ2-2; the TCRdb D gene call, TRBD2, has no DNA to confirm it. CDR1 is KGHSH, CDR2 LQKENI, per germline. The CDR3 length is 13 residues. The chain's CDR3 is CASSPSGPQELFF.

This chain links TRBV10-3 with TRBJ2-5; TCRdb returns TRBD1, unconfirmable since there is no DNA. This CDR3 contains 15 residues. The V gene's germline CDR1 is ENHRY and CDR2 SYGVKD. The CDR3 reads CAISTDRGLRETQYF.

The chain combines TRBV15 with TRBJ2-2; there is no DNA to check the TCRdb D call of TRBD2. Looked up from germline, CDR1 is LNHNV and CDR2 is YYDKDF (reference sequence). This CDR3 has 16 residues. The CDR3 sequence is CATSRLAAENTGELFF.

The V gene is TRBV15, the J gene TRBJ1-3. Looked up from germline, CDR1 is LNHNV and CDR2 is YYDKDF (reference sequence). The CDR3 is made up of 15 amino acids. The CDR3 is CATSRDSGPGNTIYF. Based on the CDR3 plus reference TRBV15 and TRBJ1-3, the full variable domain is DAMVIQNPRYQVTQFGKPVTLSCSQTLNHNVMYWYQQKSSQAPKLLFHYYDKDFNNEADTPDNFQSRRPNTSFCFLDIRSPGLGDTAMYLCATSRDSGPGNTIYFGEGSWLTVV.

The V gene is TRBV6-1, the J gene TRBJ1-3. The CDR3 totals 16 residues. CDR1 and CDR2 from the germline V gene are MNHNS and SASEGT. CDR3 amino acids: CASSEYVGDPGNTIYF.

J is TRBJ2-2 and V is TRBV20-1. CDR3 length: 13 amino acids. Germline loops: CDR1 DFQATT, CDR2 SNEGSKA (reference sequence). The chain's CDR3 is CSALVGSPGELFF.